These 3 T cell receptor beta chains were all obtained from the same sample, sequenced in a study of T cells in Graves' hyperthyroidism and ophthalmopathy. TCR beta CDR3 regions were amplified from RNA. Primed by the HTBI set, a first-round RT-PCR was run on the TCR CDR3. Using its own MiXCR run on the multiplex PCR reads, TCRdb lists one record per CDR3 protein. The table has approximately 560,000 distinct CDR3 sequences, just over 45% seen once. The sequenced sample consisted of peripheral blood or thyroid tissue (not recorded which). All receptors derive from a woman aged 18-35 years with Graves' hyperthyroidism.

The chain combines TRBV5-1 with TRBJ2-5, with D unclear. The CDR3 totals 15 residues. The V and J ends lost 1 base and 0 bases respectively, with 10 bases between them. Germline values: CDR1 SGHRS, CDR2 YFSETQ. This chain's CDR3 is CASSLRARHQETQYF. The CDR3 coding sequence is TGCGCCAGCAGCTTGCGGGCCAGGCACCAAGAGACCCAGTACTTC.

The table lists this clonotype with a few counts. The chain links TRBV7-8 to TRBJ2-7, with 7 positions matching TRBD2. The V and J ends lost 5 bases and 2 bases, in that order; junction bases with no gene match: 6. The germline CDR1 and CDR2 sequences are SGHVS and FQNEAQ. The CDR3 length is 14 residues. The CDR3 DNA sequence: TGTGCCAGCAGCCCACTAGCGCTAGCCTACGAGCAGTACTTC. It translates to CASSPLALAYEQYF. Full variable domain (rest looked up from reference TRBV7-8 and TRBJ2-7): GAGVSQSPRYKVAKRGQDVALRCDPISGHVSLFWYQQALGQGPEFLTYFQNEAQLDKSGLPSDRFFAERPEGSVSTLKIQRTQQEDSAVYLCASSPLALAYEQYFGPGTRLTVT.

This rearrangement joins TRBV6-2 or TRBV6-3 to TRBJ2-3; 7 bases map to TRBD2. Germline CDR1 is MNHEY and CDR2 is SVGEGT. V lost 1 base, J lost 0 bases, and 7 bases stayed unmatched. This CDR3 comprises 17 residues. The CDR3, as DNA: TGTGCCAGCAGTTACTTTCCCCCGGGACTAAGCACAGATACGCAGTATTTT. It specifies CASSYFPPGLSTDTQYF.